What follows are 23 T cell receptor beta chains derived from one specimen sequenced in a study of neurological immune-mediated disorders. TCRdb re-analysed the 5' RACE reads in MiXCR, keeping a single row per CDR3 protein. The sample yields tens of thousands of distinct CDR3 sequences, around 3.4% seen once. Sequencing was done on a sample of PBMCs. The source is a woman aged 30 to 39 with multiple sclerosis.

This clonotype was observed at least ten times. CDR3 sequence: CASNYEQYF. DNA of the CDR3: TGTGCCAGCAACTACGAGCAGTACTTC. The V gene is TRBV6-9, the J gene TRBJ2-7; D is unresolved. The V gene lost 7 bases and the J gene lost 3 bases, with 1 base spanning the gap. This CDR3 is 9 amino acids long. Germline loops: CDR1 MNHGY, CDR2 SVAAGI.

In this sample, this clonotype turned up many times. J is TRBJ2-1 and V is TRBV5-1; TRBD1 matches at 10 bases. Germline-derived CDR1 and CDR2 are SGHRS and YFSETQ. V lost 5 bases and J lost 8; bases outside the gene matches: 7. This CDR3 comprises 14 residues. The CDR3 spells CASSGDRGFDEQFF. CDR3 DNA sequence: TGCGCCAGCAGTGGGGACAGGGGCTTTGATGAGCAGTTCTTC. The whole variable domain, remainder taken from reference TRBV5-1 and TRBJ2-1, is KAGVTQTPRYLIKTRGQQVTLSCSPISGHRSVSWYQQTPGQGLQFLFEYFSETQRNKGNFPGRFSGRQFSNSRSEMNVSTLELGDSALYLCASSGDRGFDEQFFGPGTRLTVL.

Ten or more counts support this clonotype. V is TRBV7-7 and J is TRBJ1-1, with no clear D. The CDR3 is 13 residues long. The germline gives CDR1 SSHAT, CDR2 FNYEAQ (reference sequence). Trimming stripped 5 bases from V and 4 bases from J, with 11 bases between. CDR3 residues: CASSVTRGTEAFF. The DNA of the CDR3 is TGTGCCAGCAGCGTCACTCGGGGCACTGAAGCTTTCTTT.

This clonotype was seen at least ten times. This rearrangement joins TRBV9 to TRBJ1-2, with D possibly matching TRBD1 (6 bases). CDR3 length: 11 amino acids. Deletions cut 3 bases from V and 8 bases from J, with 8 bases between. Germline loops: CDR1 SGDLS, CDR2 YYNGEE. The CDR3 reads CASSDTGGYTF. The CDR3 DNA reads TGTGCCAGCAGCGACACAGGGGGCTACACCTTC. Full variable domain (remainder filled in from reference TRBV9 and TRBJ1-2): DSGVTQTPKHLITATGQRVTLRCSPRSGDLSVYWYQQSLDQGLQFLIQYYNGEERAKGNILERFSAQQFPDLHSELNLSSLELGDSALYFCASSDTGGYTFGSGTRLTVV.

In this sample, this clonotype turned up many times. The chain links TRBV27 to TRBJ1-2, with D tentatively TRBD1 (5 bases). Deletions cut 2 bases from V and 1 base from J, with 14 bases between. The germline V gene has CDR1 MNHEY and CDR2 SMNVEV (reference sequence). The CDR3 length is 16 residues. CDR3 coding DNA: TGTGCCAGCAGTTTAAGCAGGGACCAATTTAACTATGGCTACACCTTC. Translating gives CASSLSRDQFNYGYTF.

This clonotype was recorded many times. V is TRBV9 and J is TRBJ2-1; the D gene could be TRBD1 or TRBD2 (5 bases each). Looked up from germline, CDR1 is SGDLS and CDR2 is YYNGEE. CDR3 size: 15 residues. Trimming left V 4 bases short and J 3 bases short, with 14 bases between. CDR3 coding DNA: TGTGCCAGCAGCCCTATGGGGGTATTCTACAATGAGCAGTTCTTC. The encoded protein is CASSPMGVFYNEQFF.

At least ten counts were recorded for this clonotype. The chain has TRBV27 and TRBJ2-5, with D tentatively TRBD1 (8 bases). This CDR3 has 17 amino acids. The germline gives CDR1 MNHEY, CDR2 SMNVEV (reference sequence). Trimming pared 4 bases from V and 0 bases from J, leaving 18 bases between. DNA for the CDR3: TGTGCCAGCAGTTCACAGGGGGGAGGGAGATACCAAGAGACCCAGTACTTC. Its translation is CASSSQGGGRYQETQYF.

This clonotype was seen many times. CDR3 nucleotides: TGTGCCAGCAGCCACGTTGAGGACGGAAAACTGTTTTTT. Amino acid sequence: CASSHVEDGKLFF. The chain carries TRBV6-6 and TRBJ1-4; D gene unclear. V dropped 6 bases and J dropped 10 bases, with 15 bases sitting between them. The CDR3 runs to 13 residues. In germline, CDR1 is MNHNY, CDR2 SVGAGI (reference sequence).

This clonotype came up many times. The rearrangement links TRBV5-8 to TRBJ1-5, with D unresolved. The length of the CDR3 is 17 residues. Germline V gives CDR1 SGHTS, CDR2 YDEGEE. V lost 3 bases and J 5 bases, leaving 21 bases between the germline ends. CDR3 nucleotide sequence: TGTGCCAGCAGCTCCGGACCCTCTATAACGGAAGATCAGCCCCAGCATTTT. It specifies CASSSGPSITEDQPQHF.

This clonotype was counted at least ten times. V and J are TRBV21-1 and TRBJ1-3; TRBD1 is the table's D call, not checked against the DNA. TRBV21-1 is a pseudogene locus. The CDR3 covers 15 residues. CDR3 protein: CASSNLDRAGNTIYF. The DNA of the CDR3 is TGTGCCAGCAGCAATCTCGACAGGGCCGGAAACACCATATATTTT.

This clonotype was counted at least ten times. The V call is TRBV7-2, the J call TRBJ2-3; 9 nucleotides line up with TRBD2. The CDR3 length is 16 residues. Looked up from germline, CDR1 is SGHTA and CDR2 is FQGNSA. Trimming removed 5 bases from V and 4 bases from J; junction bases left unmatched: 10. CDR3 nucleotide sequence: TGTGCCAGCAGCCATAGACGCGGGAGGGCCGCAGATACGCAGTATTTT. It specifies CASSHRRGRAADTQYF.

This clonotype was recorded many times. The CDR3 DNA sequence: TGTGCCAGCGGCCAGGGGACTAGCGAAGGTGAGCAGTTCTTC. Residues: CASGQGTSEGEQFF. The rearrangement joins TRBV6-5 to TRBJ2-1; 10 bases fit TRBD2. Germline V CDR1 and CDR2: MNHEY, SVGAGI. V shed 8 bases and J 9 bases; nucleotides not matched to a gene: 10. There are 14 residues in the CDR3.

This clonotype came up many times. The rearrangement joins TRBV6-1 to TRBJ2-3; D is possibly TRBD2 (6 bases). This CDR3 has 13 amino acids. Germline V gene sequence: CDR1 MNHNS, CDR2 SASEGT. Trimming removed 7 bases from V and 5 bases from J, with 13 bases in between. CDR3 sequence reads: CASKTRMGDTQYF. The CDR3 DNA is TGTGCCAGCAAGACTAGAATGGGAGATACGCAGTATTTT.

This clonotype was observed many times. This sequence joins TRBV2 and TRBJ2-1, with D unclear. The length of the CDR3 is 12 residues. Germline assignment: CDR1 SNHLY and CDR2 FYNNEI. The V and J ends lost 11 bases and 5 bases respectively, with 13 bases between them. CDR3 DNA: TGTGCCGGCAAGGAGAGTAACAATGAGCAGTTCTTC. Translated: CAGKESNNEQFF.

This clonotype was recorded at least ten times. The rearrangement joins TRBV21-1 to TRBJ2-3. TRBV21-1 is shown as a pseudogene. The CDR3 runs to 12 residues. CDR3 amino acids: CASSKYGDTQYF. In DNA, the CDR3 is TGTGCCAGCAGCAAATATGGAGATACGCAGTATTTT.

This clonotype was detected many times. V gene TRBV4-1 combines with J gene TRBJ2-1; 13 bases map to TRBD2. The germline V gene encodes CDR1 MGHRA and CDR2 YSYEKL. V lost 5 bases to trimming and J lost 8 bases; unmatched junction nucleotides: 9. The length of the CDR3 is 16 residues. As DNA, the CDR3 is TGCGCCAGCAGCTATGCGGGGACTAGCGGGAAGCATGAGCAGTTCTTC. As protein: CASSYAGTSGKHEQFF.

This clonotype has a count of ten or more. V gene TRBV28 combines with J gene TRBJ2-5; D possibly corresponds to TRBD2 (5 bases). Trimming left V 6 bases short and J 1 base short, with 9 bases between. The CDR3 extends over 13 amino acids. CDR1 and CDR2 from the germline V gene are MDHEN and SYDVKM. CDR3: CASRLGPQETQYF. The CDR3 DNA sequence: TGTGCCAGCAGACTAGGCCCCCAAGAGACCCAGTACTTC.

The table lists this clonotype with many counts. J is TRBJ2-1 and V is TRBV20-1; a possible D gene is TRBD2 (6 bases). Germline lookup yields CDR1 DFQATT and CDR2 SNEGSKA (reference sequence). Trimming left V 3 bases short and J 7 bases short, with 25 bases between. The CDR3 totals 17 residues. The CDR3 DNA reads TGCAGTGCTAGTGGGGGGAGCTTTGGTTTAAAACATAATGAGCAGTTCTTC. It translates to CSASGGSFGLKHNEQFF.

This clonotype occurred many times. The V gene is TRBV20-1, the J gene TRBJ2-7; 8 positions agree with TRBD1. V lost 0 bases to trimming and J lost 3 bases; unmatched junction nucleotides: 7. CDR1 is DFQATT and CDR2 is SNEGSKA in the germline V gene (reference sequence). This CDR3 has 15 residues. In DNA form, the CDR3 reads TGCAGTGCTAGAGATCACACAGGGGGTAGCTACGAGCAGTACTTC. Translated: CSARDHTGGSYEQYF.

This clonotype was seen ten or more times. The chain carries TRBV7-9 and TRBJ2-3; D perhaps matches TRBD1 (6 bases). CDR1 and CDR2 from the germline V gene are SEHNR and FQNEAQ (reference sequence). The CDR3 sequence is 15 residues long. Trimming pared 3 bases from V and 2 bases from J, leaving 12 bases between. For the CDR3, the DNA is TGTGCCAGCAGCTTTGGCAGGGGTTCCACAGATACGCAGTATTTT. Translated: CASSFGRGSTDTQYF.

This clonotype has ten or more counts. J is TRBJ1-4 and V is TRBV6-5; D possibly corresponds to TRBD1 (6 bases). Germline values: CDR1 MNHEY, CDR2 SVGAGI. The CDR3 is 14 amino acids. Deletions cut 6 bases from V and 8 bases from J, with 16 bases between. CDR3 sequence: CASSVDRYDEKLFF. The CDR3 nucleotides read TGTGCCAGCAGCGTCGACAGGTACGACGAAAAACTGTTTTTT.

This clonotype occurred many times. The chain uses TRBV4-2 and TRBJ2-4; D not resolved. Germline assignment: CDR1 LGHNA and CDR2 YNFKEQ. Trimming took 3 bases from V and 7 from J, leaving 7 bases between them. The CDR3 length is 12 residues. In DNA, the CDR3 is TGTGCCAGCAGCCAGACGAGGAACATTCAGTACTTC. Residues: CASSQTRNIQYF.

This clonotype was seen many times. The V and J genes are TRBV11-3 and TRBJ2-5; D ambiguous. Germline lookup yields CDR1 SGHNT and CDR2 YENEEA. V was clipped by 4 bases and J by 5 bases, with 5 bases between them. The CDR3 is made up of 11 amino acids. The CDR3 sequence: CASSSEETQYF. The CDR3 DNA sequence: TGTGCCAGCAGCTCAGAGGAGACCCAGTACTTC.